This T cell receptor (beta chain) derives from a study of T cell changes during pregnancy in multiple sclerosis. Using immunoSEQ multiplex PCR, the repertoire was profiled, and TCRdb retains in-frame clones only, with some absent. In the table there are approximately 41,000 clones, roughly 93% of which are singletons. The sample consisted of PBMCs (not recorded whether the cells were cultured). This clonotype was obtained from a female donor with multiple sclerosis, enrolled in a pregnancy study.

The CDR3 bases are TGTGCCAGCAGCTTGATTGGGGGGCCCGGAAACACCATATATTTT. It yields the protein CASSLIGGPGNTIYF. This rearrangement joins TRBV5-4 to TRBJ1-3, with a possible D match to TRBD1 (6 bases). The CDR3 has 15 residues. CDR1 SGHNT and CDR2 YYREEE come from the germline V gene (reference sequence). The V end lost 1 base, the J end lost 4 bases, and 12 bases lay between the germline ends.